Below, 3 T cell receptor beta chains from the same sample are listed, as sequenced in a study of early stage breast cancer tumors. Some clones are missing from TCRdb's copy, which holds only in-frame ones; the method was immunoSEQ multiplex PCR. The sample lists about 5,000 clones; 61% were seen once. Sequencing input: breast tumor tissue. These receptors originate from a person aged 50 to 59 with breast cancer.

The V call is TRBV11-3, the J call TRBJ2-7, with D perhaps matching TRBD2 (7 bases). V was trimmed by 5 bases and J by 5 bases, leaving 16 bases between them. The CDR3 has 14 amino acids. Germline-derived CDR1 and CDR2 are SGHNT and YENEEA. Here the CDR3 reads CASSRGGGRHEQYF. The CDR3 DNA sequence: TGTGCCAGCAGCCGAGGGGGGGGAAGGCACGAGCAGTACTTC.

The chain couples TRBV7-2 to TRBJ2-2; TRBD2 matches at 8 bases. There are 17 residues in the CDR3. Germline V gene sequence: CDR1 SGHTA, CDR2 FQGNSA. V lost 1 base to trimming and J lost 0 bases; unmatched junction nucleotides: 4. The CDR3 sequence is CASSLVAGGANTGELFF. CDR3 DNA: TGTGCCAGCAGCTTAGTGGCGGGGGGAGCGAACACCGGGGAGCTGTTTTTT.

This clone is labeled as medium-sized. The rearrangement joins TRBV29-1 to TRBJ2-1; 8 nucleotides match TRBD2. This CDR3 region has 16 residues. The germline CDR1 and CDR2 sequences are SQVTM and ANQGSEA. V dropped 4 bases and J dropped 3; count of bases not matched to a gene: 11. The CDR3 loop is CSVGTSSSLVYNEQFF. The CDR3 DNA follows: TGCAGCGTTGGGACTAGCTCGAGCTTGGTCTACAATGAGCAGTTCTTC.